The rows below give T cell receptor beta chains drawn from one sample of a study of Japanese encephalitis immunity and Zika vaccine responses. MiXCR, applied by TCRdb to the 5' RACE reads, yields one record per CDR3 protein. The sample includes under 200 distinct CDR3 sequences, about 1.8% of them seen just once. The sequenced sample was antigen-activated CD4+ T cells from blood, cultured, obtained during a Zika inactivated vaccine study. The receptors originated from an adult man who received an inactivated Zika virus vaccine. CDR3s include the opening cysteine and the closing phenylalanine or tryptophan. The D gene is left open where the match is weak. The size field reads once, few, many or a size class.

D gene,V gene,J gene,clone size,CDR3 DNA,CDR3 protein
-,TRBV7-9,TRBJ1-1,large,TGTGCCAGCAGCTTAGGGGCGACCGGCGTTGAAGCTTTCTTT,CASSLGATGVEAFF
-,TRBV6-1,TRBJ1-2,medium-sized,TGTGCCAGCAGTGGCGTACCGCCCTCAAACTATGGCTACACCTTC,CASSGVPPSNYGYTF
-,TRBV19,TRBJ2-5,few,TGTGCCAGTTCGCGACAGGTGGGAGAGACCCAGTACTTC,CASSRQVGETQYF
TRBD2,TRBV29-1,TRBJ2-5,medium-sized,TGCAGCGTTGGACTTGGGACTAGTCAATGGGAGACCCAGTACTTC,CSVGLGTSQWETQYF
TRBD1,TRBV7-2,TRBJ1-5,medium-sized,TGTGCCAGCAGCAAACAGGGGTCGGGCAATCAGCCCCAGCATTTT,CASSKQGSGNQPQHF
TRBD2,TRBV24-1,TRBJ2-1,large,TGTGCCACCAGTGATCCAATAGCGGGGGGGGGAAATGAGCAGTTCTTC,CATSDPIAGGGNEQFF
TRBD2,TRBV28,TRBJ2-7,large,TGTGCCAGCATCATGTCGGCGGGGGGGCCTCAGGAGCAGTACTTC,CASIMSAGGPQEQYF
-,TRBV28,TRBJ1-1,large,TGTGCCAGCAGTACCGGACCCCCCCTTAACACTGAAGCTTTCTTT,CASSTGPPLNTEAFF
TRBD1,TRBV7-2,TRBJ1-2,large,TGTGCCAGCAGCTTGGAGGGGGCGCCCTATGGCTACACCTTC,CASSLEGAPYGYTF
-,TRBV11-2,TRBJ1-1,hyperexpanded,TGTGCCAGCAGCTCGCAAAACACCCCGAACACTGAAGCTTTCTTT,CASSSQNTPNTEAFF
-,TRBV25-1,TRBJ1-4,medium-sized,TGTGCCAGCAGCTACAGGGCCCCTAATGAAAAACTGTTTTTT,CASSYRAPNEKLFF
-,TRBV6-2/TRBV6-3,TRBJ1-1,medium-sized,TGTGCCAGCAGCCTTAGGACAGATAGCACTGAAGCTTTCTTT,CASSLRTDSTEAFF
-,TRBV20-1,TRBJ2-1,medium-sized,TGCAGTGCTCGAAACTTAGGGGGGGGCTCCTACAATGAGCAGTTCTTC,CSARNLGGGSYNEQFF
TRBD1,TRBV18,TRBJ2-7,large,TGTGCCAGCTCAGGGACAGGGTCCTCCTACGAGCAGTACTTC,CASSGTGSSYEQYF
-,TRBV7-2,TRBJ2-4,large,TGTGCCAGCAGCCTGGGTGGGACAAAAAACATTCAGTACTTC,CASSLGGTKNIQYF
-,TRBV20-1,TRBJ1-3,medium-sized,TGCAGTGGGCAGGAGGATGGAAACACCATATATTTT,CSGQEDGNTIYF
-,TRBV7-8,TRBJ2-7,large,TGTGCCAGCAGCTTAGGGGGGTCCGCCTACGAGCAGTACTTC,CASSLGGSAYEQYF
-,TRBV20-1,TRBJ1-1,large,TGCAGTGCTAGACCGGCAGCAACAAGGTTAGAAGCTTTCTTT,CSARPAATRLEAFF
-,TRBV11-2,TRBJ1-3,large,TGTGCCAGCAGCTTGGGAAAATCTGGAAACACCATATATTTT,CASSLGKSGNTIYF